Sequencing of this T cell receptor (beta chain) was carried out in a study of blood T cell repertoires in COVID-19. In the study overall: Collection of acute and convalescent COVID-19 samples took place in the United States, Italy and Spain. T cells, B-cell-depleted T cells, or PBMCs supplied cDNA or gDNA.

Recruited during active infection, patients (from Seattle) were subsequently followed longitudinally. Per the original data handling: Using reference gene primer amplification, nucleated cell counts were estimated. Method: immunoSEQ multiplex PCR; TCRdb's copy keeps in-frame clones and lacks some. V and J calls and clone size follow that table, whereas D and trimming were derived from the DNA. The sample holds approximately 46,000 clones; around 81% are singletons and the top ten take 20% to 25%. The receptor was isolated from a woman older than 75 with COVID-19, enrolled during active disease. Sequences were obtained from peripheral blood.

The CDR3 protein is CASSLGLAGHTDTQYF. DNA of the CDR3: TGTGCCAGCAGCTTAGGACTAGCGGGACACACAGATACGCAGTATTTT. The V and J genes are TRBV7-8 and TRBJ2-3; 11 bases fit TRBD2. Germline lookup yields CDR1 SGHVS and CDR2 FQNEAQ. V gave up 1 base and J gave up 2 bases; unmatched junction bases: 2. The CDR3 totals 16 residues. Full variable domain (outside the CDR3, taken from reference TRBV7-8 and TRBJ2-3): GAGVSQSPRYKVAKRGQDVALRCDPISGHVSLFWYQQALGQGPEFLTYFQNEAQLDKSGLPSDRFFAERPEGSVSTLKIQRTQQEDSAVYLCASSLGLAGHTDTQYFGPGTRLTVL.